The entry that follows covers one T cell receptor (beta chain) sequence. Its antigen is not known. One junction end disagrees with the germline gene, perhaps due to a read error. Donors were nominally healthy when sampled, though unrecorded immune exposures were likely. These data are taken from a study of cytomegalovirus exposure and HLA in healthy donors. General study results and limits: Most TCRs appeared rarely, but some public TCRs recurred in many donors. Reports showed the classifier diagnosing cytomegalovirus status with high specificity and sensitivity.

CDR3 length: 14 amino acids. The germline V gene encodes CDR1 SGHRS and CDR2 YFSETQ. Vbeta (60) and Jbeta (13) primers were used in the PCR. Clones were read by immunoSEQ multiplex PCR, and TCRdb kept only the in-frame ones, dropping some. The repertoire holds more than 110,000 clones, with 79% as singletons. The sample was PBMCs. The clonotype originates from a young man in good health and CMV-seronegative. The chain carries TRBV5-1 and TRBJ2-5; TRBD2 agrees at 7 bases. CDR3 sequence: CASSHYGGEEAQYF. The CDR3 DNA sequence: TGCGCCAGCAGCCATTATGGGGGGGAAGAGGCCCAGTACTTC.